This T cell receptor (beta chain) comes out of a study of blood T cell repertoires in COVID-19. Across the whole study: From the United States, Italy and Spain came samples of acute and convalescent COVID-19. Nucleic acid was either cDNA or gDNA, and it came from T cells, B-cell-depleted T cells, or PBMCs.

Germline CDR1 and CDR2: MNHEY and SVGAGI. CDR3 size: 15 residues. The V gene lost 0 bases and the J gene lost 7 bases, with 10 bases spanning the gap. Sequencing was performed with immunoSEQ multiplex PCR; in TCRdb, only in-frame clones are kept and a portion is missing. The repertoire includes 65,000 to 80,000 clones, about 87% of them detected once, and around 6.1% sits in the top ten. The source is a man aged 45-60 years with active COVID-19. J is TRBJ1-6 and V is TRBV6-5; no reliable D call. Sequenced sample: peripheral blood. The DNA of the CDR3 is TGTGCCAGCAGTTACTCGAGGAAAACCAATTCACCCCTCCACTTT. This encodes CASSYSRKTNSPLHF.